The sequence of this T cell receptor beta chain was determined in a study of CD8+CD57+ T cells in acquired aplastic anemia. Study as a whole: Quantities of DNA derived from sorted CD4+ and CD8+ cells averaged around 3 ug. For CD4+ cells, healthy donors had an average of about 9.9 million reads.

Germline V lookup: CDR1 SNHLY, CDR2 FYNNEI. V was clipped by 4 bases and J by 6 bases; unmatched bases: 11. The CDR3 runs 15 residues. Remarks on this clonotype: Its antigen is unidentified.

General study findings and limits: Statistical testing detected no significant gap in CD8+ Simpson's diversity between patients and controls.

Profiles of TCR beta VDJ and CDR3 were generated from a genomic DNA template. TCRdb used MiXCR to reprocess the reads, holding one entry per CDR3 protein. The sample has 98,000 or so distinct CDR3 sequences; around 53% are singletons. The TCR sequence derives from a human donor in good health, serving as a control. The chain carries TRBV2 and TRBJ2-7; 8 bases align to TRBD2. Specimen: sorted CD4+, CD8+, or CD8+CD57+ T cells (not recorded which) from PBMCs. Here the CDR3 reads CASSATAGTRGEQYF. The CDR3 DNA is TGTGCCAGCAGTGCCACTGCCGGGACTAGGGGCGAGCAGTACTTC. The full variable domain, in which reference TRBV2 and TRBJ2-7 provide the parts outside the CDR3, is EPEVTQTPSHQVTQMGQEVILRCVPISNHLYFYWYRQILGQKVEFLVSFYNNEISEKSEIFDDQFSVERPDGSNFTLKIRSTKLEDSAMYFCASSATAGTRGEQYFGPGTRLTVT.